Below, 20 T cell receptor beta chains from the same sample are listed, as sequenced in a study of T cell responses to AZD1222 COVID-19 vaccine. Only in-frame clones appear in the TCRdb table, and some are missing; sequencing was by immunoSEQ multiplex PCR. The profile shows roughly 130,000 clones, about 90% of them singletons. The starting material was peripheral blood, obtained on day 0 of AZD1222 vaccination. Receptors originate from an adult in good health.

The chain uses TRBV7-2 and TRBJ2-7; D unresolved. V lost 0 bases to trimming and J lost 5 bases, with 8 bases between them. This CDR3 is 13 amino acids long. Germline V gene sequence: CDR1 SGHTA, CDR2 FQGNSA. CDR3 sequence reads: CASSLADWDEQYF. The CDR3 region has the DNA TGTGCCAGCAGCTTAGCAGACTGGGACGAGCAGTACTTC.

V gene TRBV7-9 combines with J gene TRBJ1-2, with 7 nucleotides matching TRBD1. This CDR3 comprises 13 residues. Trimming took 5 bases from V and 4 from J; bases not matched to a gene: 4. CDR1 SEHNR and CDR2 FQNEAQ come from the germline V gene (reference sequence). CDR3 amino acids: CASSRDSLYGYTF. CDR3 sequence (DNA): TGTGCCAGCAGCCGGGACAGTCTCTATGGCTACACCTTC.

This chain uses TRBV7-2 with TRBJ2-7; 11 bases map to TRBD2. J gave up 4 bases and V 3 bases, and 2 bases lay outside the gene matches. This CDR3 has 14 residues. CDR1 is SGHTA and CDR2 is FQGNSA in the germline V gene. In DNA, the CDR3 is TGTGCCAGCAGCTTTAGCGGGGGGGCGTACGAGCAGTACTTC. Protein sequence: CASSFSGGAYEQYF. Full variable domain (remainder filled in from reference TRBV7-2 and TRBJ2-7): GAGVSQSPSNKVTEKGKDVELRCDPISGHTALYWYRQSLGQGLEFLIYFQGNSAPDKSGLPSDRFSAERTGGSVSTLTIQRTQQEDSAVYLCASSFSGGAYEQYFGPGTRLTVT.

This clone occurred once. The chain recombines TRBV9 with TRBJ2-1; D not certain. V lost 7 bases to trimming and J lost 1 base, with 9 bases between them. The CDR3 extends over 13 amino acids. Germline assignment: CDR1 SGDLS and CDR2 YYNGEE. In DNA form, the CDR3 reads TGTGCCAGCGGACCGGCATCCTACAATGAGCAGTTCTTC. It translates to CASGPASYNEQFF.

This chain joins TRBV30 and TRBJ2-7; a possible D gene is TRBD1 (6 bases). V lost 8 bases and J 2 bases, leaving 13 bases between the germline ends. The CDR3 is 12 residues long. Germline CDR1 and CDR2: GTSNPN and SVGIG (reference sequence). The CDR3 DNA follows: TGTGCCATCTTGACAGGCGCCTACGAGCAGTACTTC. Its protein is CAILTGAYEQYF.

This chain joins TRBV4-3 and TRBJ1-1; TRBD1 agrees at 7 bases. The CDR3 sequence is 15 residues long. J gave up 4 bases and V 1 base, and 6 bases lay outside the gene matches. Germline values: CDR1 LGHNA, CDR2 YSLEER. The CDR3: CASSQVFAGGTEAFF. The DNA for the CDR3 is TGCGCCAGCAGCCAAGTTTTTGCAGGGGGCACTGAAGCTTTCTTT.

CDR3 DNA: TGTGCCAGCAGCCCCACCCTCACCACAGATACGCAGTATTTT. Translated, it gives CASSPTLTTDTQYF. The rearrangement uses TRBV7-2 and TRBJ2-3; D not resolved. The CDR3 length is 14 residues. Germline CDR1 reads SGHTA; CDR2 reads FQGNSA. Trimming took 5 bases from V and 2 from J, leaving 11 bases between them.

The chain carries TRBV6-5 and TRBJ1-2; D call uncertain. The CDR3 is 12 amino acids. CDR1 MNHEY and CDR2 SVGAGI come from the germline V gene. Between the trimmed V and J ends, which lost 6 bases and 6 bases, there was a span of 11 bases. CDR3 loop: CASRPGGNGYTF. In DNA form, the CDR3 reads TGTGCCAGCAGGCCCGGAGGAAATGGCTACACCTTC.

This chain uses TRBV28 with TRBJ2-5, with 8 bases lining up with TRBD1. The CDR3 spans 18 residues. The J segment lost 0 bases and the V segment lost 4 bases, leaving 13 bases of the junction unmatched. CDR1 and CDR2 from the germline V gene are MDHEN and SYDVKM. DNA for the CDR3: TGTGCCAGCAGTTGGGGTATGATGGACAGGGACCACCAAGAGACCCAGTACTTC. It codes for CASSWGMMDRDHQETQYF.

This chain connects TRBV6-1 to TRBJ1-5; D ambiguous. V lost 0 bases to trimming and J lost 3 bases, with 9 bases between them. The CDR3 sequence is 15 residues long. The germline V gene encodes CDR1 MNHNS and CDR2 SASEGT. CDR3 sequence: CASSEALRDNQPQHF. In nucleotides, the CDR3 is TGTGCCAGCAGTGAAGCGCTCAGAGACAATCAGCCCCAGCATTTT.

V and J are TRBV5-6 and TRBJ2-3; the D gene is possibly TRBD2 (5 bases). Germline V gene lookup returns CDR1 SGHDT and CDR2 YYEEEE. The V and J ends lost 0 bases and 14 bases respectively, with 19 bases between them. The length of the CDR3 is 14 residues. CDR3: CASSLGMSGSPWYF. DNA for the CDR3: TGTGCCAGCAGCTTGGGTATGTCGGGGAGCCCCTGGTATTTT.

The gene calls are TRBV5-5 and TRBJ1-1; D might be TRBD1 (6 bases). Germline values: CDR1 SGHKS, CDR2 YYEKEE (reference sequence). This CDR3 contains 15 residues. V lost 7 bases to trimming and J lost 3 bases, with 19 bases between them. The CDR3 DNA reads TGTGCCAGCCGTCGAGGGGGGGACGAACACACTGAAGCTTTCTTT. Translated: CASRRGGDEHTEAFF.

The chain employs TRBV4-2 and TRBJ1-1, with a tentative D call TRBD1 (5 bases). Trimming took off 0 bases at V and 5 bases at J, with 16 bases between the two ends. CDR3 size: 16 residues. Germline lookup yields CDR1 LGHNA and CDR2 YNFKEQ. CDR3 coding DNA: TGTGCCAGCAGCCAAGATATTAGGAGGGGCTCAACTGAAGCTTTCTTT. Protein product: CASSQDIRRGSTEAFF.

The chain uses TRBV30 and TRBJ2-6; a possible D gene is TRBD1 (5 bases). Germline-derived CDR1 and CDR2 are GTSNPN and SVGIG (reference sequence). The CDR3 is 16 residues long. V was pared by 1 base and J by 0 bases, with 10 bases between. CDR3 sequence reads: CAWSGLGLSGANVLTF. The CDR3 region has the DNA TGTGCCTGGAGTGGGTTGGGGCTCTCTGGGGCCAACGTCCTGACTTTC.

The chain joins TRBV28 to TRBJ1-1, with D possibly matching TRBD1 (5 bases). The CDR3 runs to 14 residues. Trimming stripped 8 bases from V and 1 base from J, with 14 bases between. Germline V lookup: CDR1 MDHEN, CDR2 SYDVKM. CDR3 protein: CASAAGTANTEAFF. The CDR3 bases are TGTGCCAGCGCAGCCGGGACGGCGAACACTGAAGCTTTCTTT.

The gene calls are TRBV4-2 and TRBJ2-1, with a weak D call TRBD2 (5 bases). With 1 base removed from V and 4 bases from J, the gap between germline ends came to 23 bases. CDR1 LGHNA and CDR2 YNFKEQ come from the germline V gene. The CDR3 extends over 19 amino acids. The CDR3 DNA reads as TGTGCCAGCAGCCAAGCTGAATCCCGGTGGACTTTTGCTTACAATGAGCAGTTCTTC. This gives the protein CASSQAESRWTFAYNEQFF.

Note on this clone: One end of the junction does not line up with germline, which may come from a read error. This chain uses TRBV7-6 with TRBJ2-2, with a weak D call TRBD2 (5 bases). Germline CDR1 SGHVS, CDR2 FNYEAQ. The CDR3 has 16 amino acids. In DNA, the CDR3 is TGTGCCAGCAGCTCCGAGAGCCCGGGGAACGCCGGGGAGCTGTTTTTT. This codes for CASSSESPGNAGELFF.

This clone was detected only once. This chain joins TRBV11-2 and TRBJ1-2; D is unresolved. The germline gives CDR1 SGHAT, CDR2 FQNNGV. V lost 5 bases and J 2 bases, leaving 12 bases between the germline ends. The CDR3 has 14 amino acids. This CDR3 is CASSPGRANYGYTF. In DNA, the CDR3 is TGTGCCAGCAGCCCCGGAAGGGCCAACTATGGCTACACCTTC. The full variable domain, rest sourced from reference TRBV11-2 and TRBJ1-2, is EAGVAQSPRYKIIEKRQSVAFWCNPISGHATLYWYQQILGQGPKLLIQFQNNGVVDDSQLPKDRFSAERLKGVDSTLKIQPAKLEDSAVYLCASSPGRANYGYTFGSGTRLTVV.

The gene calls are TRBV12-3 or TRBV12-4 and TRBJ2-7; weak D call: TRBD2 (6 bases). Trimming took 5 bases from V and 3 from J, leaving 11 bases between them. The CDR3 length is 13 residues. CDR3 loop: CASSGTGVYEQYF. Here the CDR3 DNA reads TGTGCCAGCAGTGGGACGGGGGTCTACGAGCAGTACTTC.

This clone was seen just once. The chain is built from TRBV6-5 and TRBJ1-5; D may be TRBD1 (5 bases). Germline CDR1 is MNHEY and CDR2 is SVGAGI. Trimming took off 4 bases at V and 3 bases at J, with 10 bases between the two ends. The CDR3 covers 14 residues. This CDR3 reads CASSSRVNNQPQHF. The DNA for the CDR3 is TGTGCCAGCAGTTCCAGGGTAAACAATCAGCCCCAGCATTTT.